This T cell receptor (beta chain) was retrieved from a study of tumor and adjacent non-tumor tissue in lung cancer. This clonotype was counted many times. The template was RNA from unsorted bulk tissue. Three rounds of nested PCR, following a modified ARM-PCR protocol, produced the TCRbeta library. TCRdb called the multiplex PCR reads again in MiXCR, with one record for every CDR3 protein. The profile shows 81,000 or so distinct CDR3 sequences, roughly 76% of them singletons. The germline gives CDR1 SGHRS, CDR2 YFSETQ. The CDR3 is 14 residues long. Trimming removed 8 bases at V and 5 bases at J, with 17 bases between.

This chain links TRBV5-1 with TRBJ2-1; a possible D gene is TRBD2 (6 bases). What was sequenced was lung tumor tissue. This sequence was found in a woman in her 50s with non-small cell lung cancer. This chain's CDR3 is CASQIRASDNEQFF. DNA for the CDR3: TGCGCCAGTCAGATCCGGGCTAGCGACAATGAGCAGTTCTTC.